A selection of T cell receptor beta chains follows, all from one sample in a study of blood T cell repertoires in COVID-19. Clones were read by immunoSEQ multiplex PCR, and TCRdb kept only the in-frame ones, dropping some. The data contain roughly 220,000 clones, 70% to 90% of them singletons. Sequenced input: peripheral blood. The receptors come from a middle-aged man who had recovered from COVID-19. Both conserved end residues are trimmed from each CDR3. Each record gives: V gene, J gene, CDR3 protein.

V gene: TRBV6-6
J gene: TRBJ2-7
CDR3 protein: ASSPDRARYEQY

V gene: TRBV12-3/TRBV12-4
J gene: TRBJ2-7
CDR3 protein: ASSLMAGGEQY

V gene: TRBV15
J gene: TRBJ2-3
CDR3 protein: ATKGNQNPERTQY

V gene: TRBV7-8
J gene: TRBJ2-1
CDR3 protein: ASSLLHRTSDHNEQF

V gene: TRBV11-2
J gene: TRBJ2-7
CDR3 protein: ASSFGGPGYEQY

V gene: TRBV6-6
J gene: TRBJ1-4
CDR3 protein: ASSSDRPATNEKLF

V gene: TRBV28
J gene: TRBJ2-5
CDR3 protein: ASSPSLAPETQY

V gene: TRBV20-1
J gene: TRBJ1-3
CDR3 protein: SASSGTGYGNTIY

V gene: TRBV1
J gene: TRBJ1-1
CDR3 protein: TSSPPTTTTNTEAF

V gene: TRBV18
J gene: TRBJ1-6
CDR3 protein: ASSPFNVRDRNSPLH

V gene: TRBV2
J gene: TRBJ1-1
CDR3 protein: ASSDPNAELMNTEAF

V gene: TRBV27
J gene: TRBJ1-2
CDR3 protein: ASSLSRQGSNYGYT

V gene: TRBV19
J gene: TRBJ1-5
CDR3 protein: ASSIMAHSNQPQH

V gene: TRBV5-4
J gene: TRBJ2-1
CDR3 protein: ASSLVAGGDEQF

V gene: TRBV5-1
J gene: TRBJ1-3
CDR3 protein: ASSSYSGNTIY

V gene: TRBV18
J gene: TRBJ2-2
CDR3 protein: ASSPSRQVTGELF

V gene: TRBV6-5
J gene: TRBJ2-7
CDR3 protein: ASSYQTRGSYEQY

V gene: TRBV6-1
J gene: TRBJ1-3
CDR3 protein: ASSETAGAGNTIY

V gene: TRBV6-5
J gene: TRBJ2-1
CDR3 protein: ASSYHLSPNEQF

V gene: TRBV19
J gene: TRBJ2-3
CDR3 protein: ASTLLGQSTDTQY

V gene: TRBV6-5
J gene: TRBJ2-3
CDR3 protein: ASRMTSGTDTQY

V gene: TRBV6-2/TRBV6-3
J gene: TRBJ2-3
CDR3 protein: ASSTYQGTDTQY

V gene: TRBV28
J gene: TRBJ2-7
CDR3 protein: ASRWTGEVYEQY

V gene: TRBV6-5
J gene: TRBJ1-1
CDR3 protein: ASNKRTENTEAF

V gene: TRBV6-6
J gene: TRBJ1-1
CDR3 protein: ASRPQGTYTEAF

V gene: TRBV12-3/TRBV12-4
J gene: TRBJ2-5
CDR3 protein: ASSLLGEETQY

V gene: TRBV3-1/TRBV3-2
J gene: TRBJ2-6
CDR3 protein: ASSQWTSGISGANVLT

V gene: TRBV5-1
J gene: TRBJ2-5
CDR3 protein: ASSARDRAETQY

V gene: TRBV28
J gene: TRBJ1-5
CDR3 protein: ASSTSSGGLSNQPQH

V gene: TRBV30
J gene: TRBJ2-7
CDR3 protein: AWNNRGQGSYEQY

V gene: TRBV2
J gene: TRBJ2-4
CDR3 protein: ASSVAGLGGIQY

V gene: TRBV3-1/TRBV3-2
J gene: TRBJ2-2
CDR3 protein: ASSQMRAGNTGELF

V gene: TRBV15
J gene: TRBJ1-5
CDR3 protein: ATSRDPDSNQPQH

V gene: TRBV28
J gene: TRBJ1-1
CDR3 protein: ASSLGTGGIMNTEAF

V gene: TRBV14
J gene: TRBJ2-3
CDR3 protein: ASSQVTSSADTQY

V gene: TRBV6-5
J gene: TRBJ2-1
CDR3 protein: ASMIEYNEQF